The 5 T cell receptor beta chains given below trace back to one sample, sequenced in a study of cytomegalovirus exposure and HLA in healthy donors. PCR involved 60 Vbeta and 13 Jbeta primers. Sequencing was performed with immunoSEQ multiplex PCR; in TCRdb, only in-frame clones are kept and a portion is missing. The table lists around 190,000 clones, more than 65% of them singletons. Sequenced: PBMCs. All receptors come from a woman aged 45 to 65 in good health and CMV-seronegative.

The V gene is TRBV7-9, the J gene TRBJ2-5, with D perhaps TRBD2 (6 bases). Trimming stripped 3 bases from V and 4 bases from J, with 12 bases between. The CDR3 totals 14 residues. The germline V gene has CDR1 SEHNR and CDR2 FQNEAQ (reference sequence). The CDR3 sequence is CASSFGGSAETQYF. The CDR3, as DNA: TGTGCCAGCAGCTTCGGGGGATCGGCAGAGACCCAGTACTTC. Drawing the rest from reference TRBV7-9 and TRBJ2-5, the complete variable domain is DTGVSQNPRHKITKRGQNVTFRCDPISEHNRLYWYRQTLGQGPEFLTYFQNEAQLEKSRLLSDRFSAERPKGSFSTLEIQRTEQGDSAMYLCASSFGGSAETQYFGPGTRLLVL.

The chain employs TRBV2 and TRBJ1-1; D is ambiguous. The CDR3 has 13 amino acids. The germline gives CDR1 SNHLY, CDR2 FYNNEI. The V end lost 1 base, the J end lost 1 base, and 4 bases lay between the germline ends. The CDR3 DNA reads as TGTGCCAGCAGTGAAGTAGAGAACACTGAAGCTTTCTTT. Protein product: CASSEVENTEAFF. Using reference TRBV2 and TRBJ1-1 for the parts outside the CDR3, the full variable domain is EPEVTQTPSHQVTQMGQEVILRCVPISNHLYFYWYRQILGQKVEFLVSFYNNEISEKSEIFDDQFSVERPDGSNFTLKIRSTKLEDSAMYFCASSEVENTEAFFGQGTRLTVV.

The rearrangement uses TRBV19 and TRBJ1-5; tentative D call: TRBD1 (5 bases). Germline CDR1 LNHDA, CDR2 SQIVND (reference sequence). This CDR3 is built from 15 residues. Trimming cost V 4 bases and J 3 bases, with 13 bases left between them. CDR3 residues: CASSTKTVYNQPQHF. The DNA of the CDR3 is TGTGCCAGTAGTACTAAGACAGTCTACAATCAGCCCCAGCATTTT.

V and J are TRBV28 and TRBJ2-7, with 10 bases identical to TRBD2. Per the germline V gene, CDR1 is MDHEN and CDR2 is SYDVKM. The CDR3 extends over 16 amino acids. Trimming cost V 4 bases and J 6 bases; bases outside gene matches: 12. The CDR3 DNA sequence: TGTGCCAGCAGTTCCCCCAGGCTAGCGGGGGTATTCGAGCAGTACTTC. The encoded protein is CASSSPRLAGVFEQYF. The whole variable domain, filled in from reference TRBV28 and TRBJ2-7, reads DVKVTQSSRYLVKRTGEKVFLECVQDMDHENMFWYRQDPGLGLRLIYFSYDVKMKEKGDIPEGYSVSREKKERFSLILESASTNQTSMYLCASSSPRLAGVFEQYFGPGTRLTVT.

The chain is built from TRBV25-1 and TRBJ2-3; TRBD2 matches 9 bases. The CDR3 covers 16 residues. Germline CDR1 reads MGHDK; CDR2 reads SYGVNS. V lost 6 bases and J lost 0; bases outside the gene matches: 7. The CDR3 DNA reads as TGTGCCAGCAGGCCGACTAGCGGAGAAAGCACAGATACGCAGTATTTT. Its translation is CASRPTSGESTDTQYF.